The 14 T cell receptor beta chains listed next were all sequenced from one sample in a study of blood T cell repertoires in COVID-19. Sequencing used immunoSEQ multiplex PCR; TCRdb keeps in-frame clones, though not all of them. Of roughly 100,000 clones detected, 70% to 90% appear once; the ten largest clones hold around 2%. Sequenced material: peripheral blood. The origin of the receptors is a man in his fifties or sixties with active COVID-19.

The gene calls are TRBV5-6 and TRBJ1-2; TRBD1 agrees at 7 bases. The CDR3 totals 16 residues. Unmatched junction bases numbered 11, after V lost 2 bases and J lost 4 bases. From germline, CDR1 is SGHDT and CDR2 YYEEEE. The CDR3 sequence: CASSLGGEGAPYGYTF. CDR3 in DNA: TGTGCCAGCAGCTTAGGGGGAGAGGGGGCGCCCTATGGCTACACCTTC.

This chain links TRBV7-2 with TRBJ1-6, with 7 bases lining up with TRBD1. CDR3 length equals 18 residues. Losses at the gene ends were 5 bases for V and 6 bases for J; bases not matched to a gene: 16. CDR1 is SGHTA and CDR2 is FQGNSA in the germline V gene. The CDR3 DNA is TGTGCCAGCAGCAAAGGGTGGGCGACAGGGACCCCTAATTCACCCCTCCACTTT. Protein product: CASSKGWATGTPNSPLHF.

This clone was recorded once. The rearrangement links TRBV7-2 to TRBJ2-3; 9 positions agree with TRBD2. The junction had 3 bases not matched to a gene; V was cut back by 4 bases and J by 1 base. Germline assignment: CDR1 SGHTA and CDR2 FQGNSA. The CDR3 length is 15 residues. The CDR3 loop reads CASSSRLAGTDTQYF. For the CDR3, the DNA is TGTGCCAGCAGCTCCAGACTAGCGGGCACAGATACGCAGTATTTT.

The gene calls are TRBV20-1 and TRBJ2-1, with D perhaps matching TRBD2 (5 bases). Per the germline V gene, CDR1 is DFQATT and CDR2 is SNEGSKA (reference sequence). The CDR3 totals 10 residues. V was pared by 6 bases and J by 7 bases, with 7 bases between. This CDR3 is CSAGRNEQFF. CDR3 in DNA: TGCAGTGCGGGGAGAAATGAGCAGTTCTTC.

This sequence joins TRBV18 and TRBJ1-6, with D tentatively TRBD1 (6 bases). CDR1 is KGHSH and CDR2 is LQKENI in the germline V gene. Trimming left V 6 bases short and J 5 bases short, with 14 bases between. The CDR3 sequence is 15 residues long. The CDR3 DNA reads TGTGCCAGCTCGCTGAAGGACAGTCATAATTCACCCCTCCACTTT. This translates into CASSLKDSHNSPLHF.

The chain has TRBV25-1 and TRBJ1-6; D is ambiguous. The CDR3 runs to 15 residues. Trimming stripped 1 base from V and 9 bases from J, with 13 bases between. The germline V gene has CDR1 MGHDK and CDR2 SYGVNS. CDR3 protein: CASSESEGKGSPLHF. The DNA for the CDR3 is TGTGCCAGCAGTGAATCTGAGGGTAAGGGTTCACCCCTCCACTTT.

The gene calls are TRBV18 and TRBJ2-3; 11 nucleotides line up with TRBD2. The CDR3 is 24 amino acids. Trimming took 2 bases from V and 0 from J; bases not matched to a gene: 25. Germline loops: CDR1 KGHSH, CDR2 LQKENI. CDR3 sequence reads: CASSPSLASGGPQKIRHSTDTQYF. CDR3 bases: TGTGCCAGCTCACCATCTTTAGCTAGCGGGGGGCCCCAGAAGATCCGCCATAGCACAGATACGCAGTATTTT.

This rearrangement joins TRBV9 to TRBJ1-4; 7 nucleotides align to TRBD1. This CDR3 spans 17 amino acids. Germline V gene lookup returns CDR1 SGDLS and CDR2 YYNGEE. V was pared by 4 bases and J by 8 bases, with 17 bases of the junction left unmatched. The CDR3 bases are TGTGCCAGCAGCCCCGAAAGGGGGCGAAACAATGGGGAAAAACTGTTTTTT. It yields the protein CASSPERGRNNGEKLFF.

The chain uses TRBV2 and TRBJ1-2; no firm D call. The germline gives CDR1 SNHLY, CDR2 FYNNEI. Trimming removed 10 bases from V and 4 bases from J, with 13 bases in between. The CDR3 consists of 12 residues. The CDR3 coding sequence is TGTGCCAATTGGAGGGTAGGCTATGGCTACACCTTC. Its translation is CANWRVGYGYTF.

The chain employs TRBV30 and TRBJ1-2; D not resolved. V dropped 0 bases and J dropped 4 bases, with 12 bases sitting between them. This CDR3 region has 14 residues. Germline CDR1 GTSNPN, CDR2 SVGIG (reference sequence). This chain's CDR3 is CAWSVPPTLYGYTF. The CDR3 bases are TGTGCCTGGAGTGTACCCCCTACCCTCTATGGCTACACCTTC.

The chain employs TRBV15 and TRBJ2-2, with 10 positions matching TRBD2. Germline loops: CDR1 LNHNV, CDR2 YYDKDF (reference sequence). The CDR3 is made up of 16 amino acids. Trimming cost V 3 bases and J 7 bases; bases outside gene matches: 8. The CDR3: CATSRIAGGSIGELFF. For the CDR3, the DNA is TGTGCCACCAGCAGGATAGCGGGGGGATCCATCGGGGAGCTGTTTTTT. Combining the CDR3 with reference TRBV15 and TRBJ2-2 gives the whole variable domain DAMVIQNPRYQVTQFGKPVTLSCSQTLNHNVMYWYQQKSSQAPKLLFHYYDKDFNNEADTPDNFQSRRPNTSFCFLDIRSPGLGDTAMYLCATSRIAGGSIGELFFGEGSRLTVL.

The chain carries TRBV19 and TRBJ2-2; D is uncertain. This CDR3 region has 14 residues. The V and J ends lost 11 bases and 2 bases respectively, with 15 bases between them. Germline V gives CDR1 LNHDA, CDR2 SQIVND (reference sequence). DNA for the CDR3: TGTGCCCATGCCCCCGCAGGCAACACCGGGGAGCTGTTTTTT. It is translated as CAHAPAGNTGELFF.

The genes are TRBV27 and TRBJ2-7; 7 bases match TRBD2. Germline assignment: CDR1 MNHEY and CDR2 SMNVEV (reference sequence). The CDR3 is 16 amino acids. V shed 5 bases, J shed 1 base, and the junction held 11 bases outside the gene matches. The CDR3 spells CASSPDLPGGSYEQYF. CDR3 nucleotides: TGTGCCAGCAGTCCCGACTTACCGGGAGGTTCCTACGAGCAGTACTTC.

This chain uses TRBV7-9 with TRBJ2-7; 8 bases line up with TRBD2. Germline lookup yields CDR1 SEHNR and CDR2 FQNEAQ (reference sequence). CDR3 length: 15 residues. Trimming removed 5 bases from V and 3 bases from J; junction bases left unmatched: 9. CDR3 region: CASSAPRAGDYEQYF. CDR3 coding DNA: TGTGCCAGCAGCGCCCCGCGAGCGGGGGACTACGAGCAGTACTTC.